Each of the 26 T cell receptor beta chains below was sequenced from the same sample in a study of OX40 agonist ivuxolimab in advanced cancers. TCRdb's table, derived via immunoSEQ multiplex PCR, lists solely in-frame clones and lacks some. Among around 30,000 clones listed, 81% were seen once. Sample: CD4+ or CD8+ T cells sorted from blood, taken in a trial of the OX40 agonist ivuxolimab. These receptors came from an adult with an advanced solid tumor such as melanoma, head and neck, liver or kidney cancer.

The chain combines TRBV27 with TRBJ2-4; TRBD2 might be the D (5 bases). The ends were cut back, 4 bases at V and 9 bases at J, with 13 bases in the middle. CDR1 and CDR2 (germline): MNHEY, SMNVEV (reference sequence). This CDR3 is 13 amino acids long. The CDR3 DNA sequence: TGTGCCAGCAGTTCCAGCTACAGCGGCATTCAGTACTTC. Its translation is CASSSSYSGIQYF.

The rearrangement uses TRBV7-2 and TRBJ2-7, with TRBD1 matching 10 bases. The CDR3 extends over 15 amino acids. The germline gives CDR1 SGHTA, CDR2 FQGNSA. V lost 3 bases and J lost 2; bases outside the gene matches: 4. The CDR3 spells CASSFSGTGAYEQYF. CDR3 DNA sequence: TGTGCCAGCAGCTTTTCCGGGACAGGGGCCTACGAGCAGTACTTC. Supplemented by reference TRBV7-2 and TRBJ2-7, the full variable domain reads GAGVSQSPSNKVTEKGKDVELRCDPISGHTALYWYRQSLGQGLEFLIYFQGNSAPDKSGLPSDRFSAERTGGSVSTLTIQRTQQEDSAVYLCASSFSGTGAYEQYFGPGTRLTVT.

The chain carries TRBV7-2 and TRBJ1-6, with D possibly being TRBD1 (6 bases). The V gene lost 5 bases and the J gene lost 7 bases, with 12 bases spanning the gap. The CDR3 consists of 14 residues. CDR1 and CDR2 (germline): SGHTA, FQGNSA. The CDR3 DNA follows: TGTGCCAGCAGCCCGGACAGAGGAAATTCACCCCTCCACTTT. Encoded protein: CASSPDRGNSPLHF.

This chain uses TRBV30 with TRBJ2-3; D gene unclear. The CDR3 is 13 amino acids. Germline lookup yields CDR1 GTSNPN and CDR2 SVGIG (reference sequence). CDR3: CAQRQLSTDTQYF. Written as DNA, the CDR3 is TGTGCACAAAGACAACTTAGCACAGATACGCAGTATTTT.

The rearrangement links TRBV5-1 to TRBJ1-6, with D perhaps matching TRBD1 (5 bases). The V end lost 0 bases, the J end lost 9 bases, and 10 bases lay between the germline ends. This CDR3 is 14 amino acids long. CDR1 and CDR2 from the germline V gene are SGHRS and YFSETQ. In DNA, the CDR3 is TGCGCCAGCAGCTTGGCAGGGTTTGGTTCACCCCTCCACTTT. As protein: CASSLAGFGSPLHF.

The rearrangement joins TRBV11-2 to TRBJ2-1, with 8 bases identical to TRBD2. This CDR3 comprises 15 residues. CDR1 and CDR2 (germline): SGHAT, FQNNGV. V shed 5 bases and J 6 bases; nucleotides not matched to a gene: 9. The chain's CDR3 is CASSPRAGGGNEQFF. CDR3 nucleotides: TGTGCCAGCAGCCCGAGGGCGGGGGGCGGCAATGAGCAGTTCTTC.

The chain uses TRBV2 and TRBJ1-2; D is uncertain. Germline V gene sequence: CDR1 SNHLY, CDR2 FYNNEI. The CDR3 consists of 13 residues. Trimming took 1 base from V and 7 from J, leaving 10 bases between them. The CDR3 DNA reads as TGTGCCAGCAGTGAAGAGTCTCAGCTTGGCTACACCTTC. Residues: CASSEESQLGYTF.

The chain combines TRBV5-5 with TRBJ1-6; no clear D gene. Trimming removed 2 bases at V and 4 bases at J, with 7 bases between. CDR1 is SGHKS and CDR2 is YYEKEE in the germline V gene (reference sequence). This CDR3 is built from 14 residues. CDR3 in DNA: TGTGCCAGCAGCTTAGGGAATTATAATTCACCCCTCCACTTT. Translating it yields CASSLGNYNSPLHF.

This clone was counted once. V usage is TRBV2 and J usage is TRBJ2-5; D might be TRBD1 (5 bases). Gene TRBJ2-7 matches the end of the DNA better, so the J call may be wrong. Germline V CDR1 and CDR2: SNHLY, FYNNEI. The CDR3 covers 12 residues. This CDR3 reads CASKGDSYEQYF. The DNA for the CDR3 is TGTGCCAGCAAAGGGGATTCCTACGAGCAGTACTTC.

The V gene is TRBV6-1, the J gene TRBJ1-2; TRBD1 is a possible D gene (6 bases). CDR3 length equals 15 residues. Germline-derived CDR1 and CDR2 are MNHNS and SASEGT. V gave up 8 bases and J gave up 3 bases, with 19 bases separating them. CDR3 sequence reads: CASSGVQGTDYGYTF. The CDR3 DNA follows: TGTGCCAGCTCGGGGGTACAGGGCACGGACTATGGCTACACCTTC.

The chain has TRBV2 and TRBJ2-3; D call uncertain. Trimming removed 7 bases at V and 5 bases at J, with 13 bases between. Germline V CDR1 and CDR2: SNHLY, FYNNEI. The CDR3 is made up of 13 amino acids. CDR3 bases: TGTGCCAGCATAGCTACCCGGGTAGATACGCAGTATTTT. Protein sequence: CASIATRVDTQYF. Full variable domain (rest looked up from reference TRBV2 and TRBJ2-3): EPEVTQTPSHQVTQMGQEVILRCVPISNHLYFYWYRQILGQKVEFLVSFYNNEISEKSEIFDDQFSVERPDGSNFTLKIRSTKLEDSAMYFCASIATRVDTQYFGPGTRLTVL.

This sequence joins TRBV7-9 and TRBJ1-6; perhaps TRBD1 as D (6 bases). The CDR3 totals 13 residues. V was trimmed by 5 bases and J by 11 bases, leaving 13 bases between them. Germline V gene data show CDR1 as SEHNR and CDR2 as FQNEAQ (reference sequence). The DNA for the CDR3 is TGTGCCAGCAGCCCCCTAGGGGGGACACCCCTCCACTTT. Translating gives CASSPLGGTPLHF.

The rearrangement links TRBV28 to TRBJ1-2; TRBD1 agrees at 10 bases. The germline CDR1 and CDR2 sequences are MDHEN and SYDVKM. The CDR3 runs to 12 residues. Germline trimming cut 8 bases from V and 5 bases from J; bases unmatched to any gene: 2. The CDR3 loop is CASLGQGYGYTF. DNA for the CDR3: TGTGCCAGCTTGGGACAGGGGTATGGCTACACCTTC.

The rearrangement links TRBV6-5 to TRBJ2-7; 8 bases line up with TRBD1. The CDR3 is 15 amino acids. The V gene's germline CDR1 is MNHEY and CDR2 SVGAGI. Trimming took 5 bases from V and 1 from J; bases not matched to a gene: 7. The CDR3 is CASSGPGQGSYEQYF. Here the CDR3 DNA reads TGTGCCAGCAGTGGGCCAGGACAGGGATCCTACGAGCAGTACTTC.

The chain is built from TRBV19 and TRBJ2-1; TRBD1 aligns across 10 bases. CDR3 length equals 15 residues. Germline CDR1 reads LNHDA; CDR2 reads SQIVND (reference sequence). J was trimmed by 10 bases and V by 6 bases; bases with no gene match: 12. The CDR3 loop reads CASSRGGQGVGEQFF. The DNA of the CDR3 is TGTGCCAGTAGCAGAGGTGGACAGGGGGTAGGGGAGCAGTTCTTC.

The chain couples TRBV18 to TRBJ2-5; 10 bases align to TRBD1. This CDR3 spans 14 amino acids. From germline, CDR1 is KGHSH and CDR2 LQKENI. V lost 5 bases and J lost 4; bases outside the gene matches: 4. The CDR3: CASSTGQGGETQYF. Here the CDR3 DNA reads TGTGCCAGCTCAACAGGACAGGGGGGAGAGACCCAGTACTTC.

This clone has only a few counts. The gene calls are TRBV10-3 and TRBJ2-1, with 9 bases fitting TRBD1. V dropped 10 bases and J dropped 7; count of bases not matched to a gene: 5. The germline V gene encodes CDR1 ENHRY and CDR2 SYGVKD. This CDR3 comprises 12 residues. The CDR3 bases are TGTGCCACTAGGGACAGGGTAAATGAGCAGTTCTTC. Translated: CATRDRVNEQFF.

This clone appeared once. V is TRBV5-1 and J is TRBJ2-1; 7 bases map to TRBD1. The germline CDR1 and CDR2 sequences are SGHRS and YFSETQ. This CDR3 comprises 14 residues. V was pared by 0 bases and J by 6 bases, with 3 bases of the junction left unmatched. In DNA form, the CDR3 reads TGCGCCAGCAGCTTGGAGACAGGGCTCAATGAGCAGTTCTTC. The encoded protein is CASSLETGLNEQFF.

The chain joins TRBV5-1 to TRBJ2-4; D not resolved. Germline CDR1 SGHRS, CDR2 YFSETQ. The CDR3 totals 15 residues. The V gene lost 0 bases and the J gene lost 0 bases, with 7 bases spanning the gap. CDR3 residues: CASSLEPIAKNIQYF. Here the CDR3 DNA reads TGCGCCAGCAGCTTGGAACCGATAGCCAAAAACATTCAGTACTTC.

The chain combines TRBV4-2 with TRBJ1-2; D is unresolved. The CDR3 is made up of 15 amino acids. Germline CDR1 and CDR2: LGHNA and YNFKEQ. Trimming pared 0 bases from V and 1 base from J, leaving 9 bases between. The CDR3 sequence: CASSQESSFNYGYTF. CDR3 DNA sequence: TGTGCCAGCAGCCAAGAATCATCATTTAACTATGGCTACACCTTC.

V and J are TRBV28 and TRBJ1-3; 8 bases map to TRBD1. CDR3 length: 15 residues. Germline loops: CDR1 MDHEN, CDR2 SYDVKM. V lost 7 bases, J lost 2 bases, and 7 bases stayed unmatched. The CDR3 is CASMTPDRAGNTIYF. Here the CDR3 DNA reads TGTGCCAGCATGACCCCGGACAGGGCTGGAAACACCATATATTTT.

V and J are TRBV2 and TRBJ2-7; D perhaps matches TRBD2 (6 bases). Trimming took off 8 bases at V and 2 bases at J, with 10 bases between the two ends. This CDR3 has 12 amino acids. In germline, CDR1 is SNHLY, CDR2 FYNNEI. CDR3 in DNA: TGTGCCAGCGGGGGGTCTCCCTACGAGCAGTACTTC. Its translation: CASGGSPYEQYF.

The chain couples TRBV23-1 to TRBJ1-2; 10 nucleotides agree with TRBD1. Being an ORF, TRBV23-1 has a function that is uncertain. The CDR3 totals 15 residues. With 6 bases clipped from V and 3 bases from J, the junction kept 7 bases outside the gene matches. The CDR3 DNA is TGCGCCAGCAGCCTGATGACAGGGGGCGACTATGGCTACACCTTC. Its translation: CASSLMTGGDYGYTF.

This chain uses TRBV11-2 with TRBJ2-5; D not certain. The DNA end is more similar to TRBJ2-7, so the J call may be wrong. The CDR3 length is 15 residues. Looked up from germline, CDR1 is SGHAT and CDR2 is FQNNGV. For the CDR3, the DNA is TGTGCCAGCAGCCCCGGCCCTAACCCCTGGGGCGAGCAGTACTTC. This translates into CASSPGPNPWGEQYF.

The chain links TRBV29-1 to TRBJ1-2; D ambiguous. Germline loops: CDR1 SQVTM, CDR2 ANQGSEA. The CDR3 consists of 13 residues. The V end lost 3 bases, the J end lost 0 bases, and 8 bases lay between the germline ends. Here the CDR3 DNA reads TGCAGCGTTGATGTCCAACCTAACTATGGCTACACCTTC. This sequence encodes CSVDVQPNYGYTF.

The chain joins TRBV28 to TRBJ2-7; 7 bases agree with TRBD1. With 3 bases clipped from V and 4 bases from J, the junction kept 3 bases outside the gene matches. The CDR3 loop spans 13 amino acids. Germline assignment: CDR1 MDHEN and CDR2 SYDVKM. The CDR3 spells CASSLTGPYEQYF. DNA for the CDR3: TGTGCCAGCAGTTTGACAGGGCCTTACGAGCAGTACTTC.